The 18 T cell receptor beta chains in this list originate from one sample, sequenced in a study of T cell repertoires in cytomegalovirus infection. In TCRdb, the reads were re-called with MiXCR into one record per CDR3 protein. The table records 300,000 to 400,000 distinct CDR3 sequences, more than 9% of them present only once. Sequenced material: PBMCs. Receptor source: a human donor in good health (CMV status not recorded). Some clones in this sample may be carry-over from other donors' samples.

This clonotype was recorded a few times. The rearrangement links TRBV19 to TRBJ2-1; D call uncertain. The CDR3 covers 16 residues. In germline, CDR1 is LNHDA, CDR2 SQIVND (reference sequence). V dropped 3 bases and J dropped 0 bases, with 12 bases sitting between them. CDR3 residues: CASSMPPTLSYNEQFF. Here the CDR3 DNA reads TGTGCCAGTAGTATGCCCCCCACCCTCTCCTACAATGAGCAGTTCTTC. Filled out from reference TRBV19 and TRBJ2-1, the complete variable domain reads DGGITQSPKYLFRKEGQNVTLSCEQNLNHDAMYWYRQDPGQGLRLIYYSQIVNDFQKGDIAEGYSVSREKKESFPLTVTSAQKNPTAFYLCASSMPPTLSYNEQFFGPGTRLTVL.

At least ten counts were recorded for this clonotype. The gene calls are TRBV20-1 and TRBJ1-6; the D is unclear. Looked up from germline, CDR1 is DFQATT and CDR2 is SNEGSKA (reference sequence). Deletions cut 1 base from V and 10 bases from J, with 11 bases between. This CDR3 region has 13 residues. The CDR3 loop reads CSARGSSGSPLHF. The CDR3, as DNA: TGCAGTGCTAGAGGCTCTTCAGGCTCACCCCTCCACTTT.

This clonotype has ten or more counts. V usage is TRBV7-9 and J usage is TRBJ1-3; D unresolved. Trimming left V 2 bases short and J 4 bases short, with 12 bases between. The CDR3 is made up of 15 amino acids. Germline values: CDR1 SEHNR, CDR2 FQNEAQ (reference sequence). CDR3 nucleotides: TGTGCCAGCAGCTTATTTAAGGGATACGGAAACACCATATATTTT. Amino acids: CASSLFKGYGNTIYF. Combining the CDR3 with reference TRBV7-9 and TRBJ1-3 gives the whole variable domain DTGVSQNPRHKITKRGQNVTFRCDPISEHNRLYWYRQTLGQGPEFLTYFQNEAQLEKSRLLSDRFSAERPKGSFSTLEIQRTEQGDSAMYLCASSLFKGYGNTIYFGEGSWLTVV.

In its sample, this clonotype was seen a few times. The chain has TRBV19 and TRBJ2-1; 8 nucleotides match TRBD1. Germline trimming cut 5 bases from V and 6 bases from J; bases unmatched to any gene: 9. The CDR3 loop spans 15 amino acids. The V gene's germline CDR1 is LNHDA and CDR2 SQIVND (reference sequence). CDR3 amino acids: CASSPRTGFGNEQFF. The CDR3 DNA reads TGTGCCAGTAGTCCTCGGACAGGGTTTGGCAATGAGCAGTTCTTC.

This clonotype was detected only a few times. Given a much more abundant clone one base away, this may be a read error. This sequence joins TRBV11-2 and TRBJ2-7; perhaps TRBD1 as D (6 bases). CDR3 length: 14 residues. Between the trimmed V and J ends, which lost 5 bases and 3 bases, there was a span of 14 bases. Germline CDR1 reads SGHAT; CDR2 reads FQNNGV. CDR3 loop: CASSPWPGDYEQYF. CDR3 nucleotide sequence: TGTGCCAGCAGCCCGTGGCCAGGGGACTACGAGCAGTACTTC.

This clonotype was seen repeatedly, ten times or more. CDR3 loop: CASSFLKATGSGDYGYTF. CDR3 nucleotides: TGTGCCAGCAGTTTTTTAAAAGCGACAGGGTCAGGCGACTATGGCTACACCTTC. The chain recombines TRBV7-2 with TRBJ1-2; 7 bases match TRBD1. The V gene's germline CDR1 is SGHTA and CDR2 FQGNSA. The length of the CDR3 is 18 residues. The ends lost 6 bases at V and 3 bases at J; junction bases unmatched: 19.

This clonotype was detected a few times. The chain links TRBV2 to TRBJ1-3, with 9 bases matching TRBD1. The CDR3 contains 15 residues. Germline V gives CDR1 SNHLY, CDR2 FYNNEI. V shed 5 bases, J shed 4 bases, and the junction held 6 bases outside the gene matches. CDR3 bases: TGTGCCAGCAGTTCTGGACAGGGGCTGGGAAACACCATATATTTT. Amino acids: CASSSGQGLGNTIYF.

This clonotype was detected ten times or more. The chain recombines TRBV12-3 or TRBV12-4 with TRBJ1-5; D is unclear. Trimming removed 2 bases at V and 2 bases at J, with 16 bases between. CDR3 length: 17 amino acids. This CDR3 is CASSLWGTSMGNQPQHF. The DNA of the CDR3 is TGTGCCAGCAGTTTATGGGGTACTTCAATGGGCAATCAGCCCCAGCATTTT.

The chain links TRBV25-1 to TRBJ1-2; a weak D match, TRBD1 (5 bases). Trimming took off 7 bases at V and 8 bases at J, with 17 bases between the two ends. The CDR3 has 13 amino acids. The germline gives CDR1 MGHDK, CDR2 SYGVNS. CDR3 nucleotides: TGTGCCAGCACCTTCGGTCGGGGCTCCGGCTACACCTTC. Translated: CASTFGRGSGYTF.

The V and J genes are TRBV19 and TRBJ2-5; maybe TRBD2 (5 bases). Germline V gene lookup returns CDR1 LNHDA and CDR2 SQIVND (reference sequence). This CDR3 is built from 15 residues. Trimming stripped 3 bases from V and 2 bases from J, with 13 bases between. CDR3 in amino acids: CASSMDGGLQETQYF. The CDR3 nucleotides read TGTGCCAGTAGTATGGATGGCGGGCTTCAAGAGACCCAGTACTTC.

Ten or more counts support this clonotype. This chain links TRBV11-2 with TRBJ1-1, with D possibly matching TRBD1 (6 bases). The germline V gene encodes CDR1 SGHAT and CDR2 FQNNGV. This CDR3 has 17 residues. Trimming pared 5 bases from V and 4 bases from J, leaving 23 bases between. CDR3 in amino acids: CASSEGPGGERSTEAFF. The CDR3 DNA sequence: TGTGCCAGCAGCGAGGGTCCGGGGGGCGAAAGGAGCACTGAAGCTTTCTTT.

In this sample, this clonotype turned up a few times. The V gene is TRBV20-1, the J gene TRBJ2-5; 7 positions agree with TRBD2. CDR3 size: 12 residues. After removal of 2 bases from V and 4 bases from J, the junction contained 1 base not matched to a gene. CDR1 is DFQATT, CDR2 SNEGSKA, per germline (reference sequence). DNA of the CDR3: TGCAGTGCTAGATGGGGGGGAGAGACCCAGTACTTC. It is translated as CSARWGGETQYF.

This clonotype was detected ten times or more. The V and J genes are TRBV7-9 and TRBJ1-1, with 9 bases matching TRBD1. Trimming cost V 4 bases and J 5 bases; bases outside gene matches: 5. Looked up from germline, CDR1 is SEHNR and CDR2 is FQNEAQ (reference sequence). The CDR3 has 14 residues. CDR3 sequence reads: CASSSTGGKTEAFF. The CDR3 region has the DNA TGTGCCAGCAGCTCGACAGGGGGGAAAACTGAAGCTTTCTTT. Full variable domain (missing parts from reference TRBV7-9 and TRBJ1-1): DTGVSQNPRHKITKRGQNVTFRCDPISEHNRLYWYRQTLGQGPEFLTYFQNEAQLEKSRLLSDRFSAERPKGSFSTLEIQRTEQGDSAMYLCASSSTGGKTEAFFGQGTRLTVV.

This clonotype was found once. This rearrangement joins TRBV30 to TRBJ1-4; possible D gene TRBD1, 5 bases. This CDR3 spans 13 amino acids. Germline-derived CDR1 and CDR2 are GTSNPN and SVGIG (reference sequence). Trimming took 2 bases from V and 4 from J, leaving 8 bases between them. CDR3 loop: CAWSWGSNEKLFF. CDR3 sequence (DNA): TGTGCCTGGAGTTGGGGCAGTAATGAAAAACTGTTTTTT.

This sequence joins TRBV19 and TRBJ2-7, with unresolved D. The germline gives CDR1 LNHDA, CDR2 SQIVND (reference sequence). The V gene lost 5 bases and the J gene lost 7 bases, with 12 bases spanning the gap. The CDR3 contains 12 residues. The CDR3, as DNA: TGTGCCAGTAGTCCCCCGTCGTGGGAGCAGTACTTC. The encoded protein is CASSPPSWEQYF.

This clonotype appeared a few times. The gene calls are TRBV19 and TRBJ2-1; 12 bases are shared with TRBD2. In germline, CDR1 is LNHDA, CDR2 SQIVND (reference sequence). This CDR3 has 16 residues. Unmatched junction bases numbered 8, after V lost 4 bases and J lost 7 bases. CDR3 coding DNA: TGTGCCAGTAGTAGTCCCGGACTAGCGGGATGGAATGAGCAGTTCTTC. It specifies CASSSPGLAGWNEQFF.

This chain joins TRBV7-3 and TRBJ2-1; 7 bases agree with TRBD2. The CDR3 has 12 amino acids. The V and J ends lost 5 bases and 10 bases, in that order; junction bases with no gene match: 5. Germline assignment: CDR1 SGHTA and CDR2 FQGTGA. The CDR3, as DNA: TGTGCCAGCAGCCCCTTGGGGGGGGAGCAGTTCTTC. As protein: CASSPLGGEQFF.

This clonotype showed up many times. The genes are TRBV7-2 and TRBJ2-3, with TRBD2 matching over 8 bases. This CDR3 has 13 residues. CDR1 and CDR2 from the germline V gene are SGHTA and FQGNSA. The V segment lost 5 bases and the J segment 7 bases; nucleotides outside the gene matches: 5. This chain's CDR3 is CASSPVAGNTQYF. The DNA of the CDR3 is TGTGCCAGCAGCCCTGTAGCGGGAAATACGCAGTATTTT. Filled out from reference TRBV7-2 and TRBJ2-3, the complete variable domain reads GAGVSQSPSNKVTEKGKDVELRCDPISGHTALYWYRQSLGQGLEFLIYFQGNSAPDKSGLPSDRFSAERTGGSVSTLTIQRTQQEDSAVYLCASSPVAGNTQYFGPGTRLTVL.